This T cell receptor (beta chain) was sequenced for a study of tumor-infiltrating lymphocytes in primary liver carcinoma. The CDR3 covers 11 residues. V shed 6 bases and J 11 bases; nucleotides not matched to a gene: 6. CDR1 and CDR2 (germline): KGHSH, LQKENI. TCR beta cDNA was prepared out of approximately 470 ng total RNA by means of a constant-region primer. What produced the TCR beta libraries was three nested multiplex PCR rounds using slightly modified ARM-PCR. For approximately 11 cycles apiece, the opening two PCR rounds ran with TRBV1-TRBV30 forward primers and a C-beta reverse primer. TCRdb independently ran MiXCR on the multiplex PCR reads; one entry per CDR3 protein. Among almost 200,000 distinct CDR3 sequences listed, less than 65% were seen once. The blood RNA (from unsorted whole blood) was obtained, and germline DNA was also extracted.

V is TRBV18 and J is TRBJ1-1, with 7 bases identical to TRBD1. Sequencing was performed on peripheral blood. This receptor was taken from an older woman with primary liver carcinoma and hepatitis B virus infection. The CDR3 nucleotides are TGTGCCAGCTCCCAGGGGGTCGGGGCTTTCTTT. This sequence encodes CASSQGVGAFF.